A selection of T cell receptor beta chains follows, all from one sample in a study of T-cell reconstitution after alpha-beta-depleted transplantation in children. In TCRdb, the PCR reads were re-called with MiXCR into one record per CDR3 protein. The table lists a few hundred thousand distinct CDR3 sequences, about a quarter of them singletons. This specimen was PBMCs, taken before TCRalphabeta/CD19-depleted stem cell transplant. Every receptor here comes from a boy under two years old with Wiskott-Aldrich syndrome, due to receive a stem cell transplant. The CDR3 runs from the conserved cysteine through the conserved F or W. Each record gives: V gene, CDR3 protein.

V: TRBV6-5
CDR3: CASSHLSGSGGETQYF

V: TRBV9
CDR3: CASSGGDRSSYEQYF

V: TRBV19
CDR3: CASSIDGNTEAFF

V: TRBV7-2
CDR3: CASSFVWWELQETQYF

V: TRBV3-1
CDR3: CASSQDLVNEKLFF

V: TRBV5-1
CDR3: CASSLASGSFNEQFF

V: TRBV4-1
CDR3: CASSQEGRIYGYTF

V: TRBV4-1
CDR3: CASSQSLAGGSTDTQYF

V: TRBV7-9
CDR3: CASSLVPYEQYF

V: TRBV5-1
CDR3: CASRTGSANEQFF

V: TRBV2
CDR3: CASSVLFNQPQHF

V: TRBV7-7
CDR3: CASSLRLAGATGELFF

V: TRBV4-1
CDR3: CASSQELVLAGRVNEQFF

V: TRBV12-3/TRBV12-4
CDR3: CASSFRSLDGNTIYF

V: TRBV20-1
CDR3: CSARDSRTPLSSEQYF

V: TRBV5-1
CDR3: CATERAALYEQYF